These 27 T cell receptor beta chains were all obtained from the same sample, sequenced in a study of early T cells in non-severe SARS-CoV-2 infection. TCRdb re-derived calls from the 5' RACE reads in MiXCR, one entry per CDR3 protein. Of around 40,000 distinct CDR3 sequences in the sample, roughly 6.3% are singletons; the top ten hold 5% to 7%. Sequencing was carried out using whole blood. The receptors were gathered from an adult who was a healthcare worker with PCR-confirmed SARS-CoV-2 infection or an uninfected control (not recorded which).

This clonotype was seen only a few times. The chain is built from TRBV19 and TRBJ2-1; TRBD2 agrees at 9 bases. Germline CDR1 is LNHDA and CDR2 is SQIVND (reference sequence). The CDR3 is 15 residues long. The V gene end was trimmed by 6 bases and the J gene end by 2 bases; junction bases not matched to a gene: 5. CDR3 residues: CASSRSGSTYNEQFF. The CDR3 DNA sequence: TGTGCCAGTAGCCGTAGCGGGAGCACCTACAATGAGCAGTTCTTC. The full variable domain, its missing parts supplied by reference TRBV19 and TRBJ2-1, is DGGITQSPKYLFRKEGQNVTLSCEQNLNHDAMYWYRQDPGQGLRLIYYSQIVNDFQKGDIAEGYSVSREKKESFPLTVTSAQKNPTAFYLCASSRSGSTYNEQFFGPGTRLTVL.

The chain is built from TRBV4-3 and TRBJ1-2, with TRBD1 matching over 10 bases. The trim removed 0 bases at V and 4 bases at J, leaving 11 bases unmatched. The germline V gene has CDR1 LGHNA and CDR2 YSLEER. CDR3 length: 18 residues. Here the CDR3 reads CASSQDPTGQGLLYGYTF. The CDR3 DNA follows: TGCGCCAGCAGCCAAGATCCGACGGGACAGGGGTTACTCTATGGCTACACCTTC.

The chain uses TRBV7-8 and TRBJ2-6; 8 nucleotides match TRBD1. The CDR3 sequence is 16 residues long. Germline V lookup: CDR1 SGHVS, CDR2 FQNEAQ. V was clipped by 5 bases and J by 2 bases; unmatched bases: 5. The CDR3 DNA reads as TGTGCCAGCAGCAGCAGACAGGGGCCTGGGGCCAACGTCCTGACTTTC. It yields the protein CASSSRQGPGANVLTF.

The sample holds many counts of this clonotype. The CDR3 nucleotides are TGTGCCAGCAGTGCAGGGGTCTATGGCTACACCTTC. Translating gives CASSAGVYGYTF. The rearrangement uses TRBV2 and TRBJ1-2; D might be TRBD1 (6 bases). Germline V gene data show CDR1 as SNHLY and CDR2 as FYNNEI. V was pared by 4 bases and J by 4 bases, with 7 bases between. This CDR3 is 12 amino acids long.

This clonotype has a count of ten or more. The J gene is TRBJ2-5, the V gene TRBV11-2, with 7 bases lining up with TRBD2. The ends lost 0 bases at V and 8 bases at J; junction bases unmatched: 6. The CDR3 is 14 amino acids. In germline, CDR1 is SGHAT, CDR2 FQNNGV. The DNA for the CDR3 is TGTGCCAGCAGCTTAGAAGGGAGGGACGGTACCCAGTACTTC. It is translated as CASSLEGRDGTQYF. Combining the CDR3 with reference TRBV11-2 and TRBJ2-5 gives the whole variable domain EAGVAQSPRYKIIEKRQSVAFWCNPISGHATLYWYQQILGQGPKLLIQFQNNGVVDDSQLPKDRFSAERLKGVDSTLKIQPAKLEDSAVYLCASSLEGRDGTQYFGPGTRLLVL.

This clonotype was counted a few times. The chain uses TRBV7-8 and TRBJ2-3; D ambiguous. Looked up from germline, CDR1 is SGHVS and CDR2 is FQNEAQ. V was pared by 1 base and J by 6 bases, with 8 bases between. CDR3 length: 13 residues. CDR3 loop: CASSLDLGDTQYF. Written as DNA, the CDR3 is TGTGCCAGCAGCTTAGATTTAGGGGATACGCAGTATTTT.

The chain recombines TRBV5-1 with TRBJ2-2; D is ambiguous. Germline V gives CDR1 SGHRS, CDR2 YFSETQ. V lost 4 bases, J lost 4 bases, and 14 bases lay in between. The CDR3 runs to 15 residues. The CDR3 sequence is CASSLGHRFTGELFF. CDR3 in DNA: TGCGCCAGCAGCCTGGGCCACAGATTCACCGGGGAGCTGTTTTTT. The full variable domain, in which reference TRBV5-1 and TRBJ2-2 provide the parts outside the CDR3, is KAGVTQTPRYLIKTRGQQVTLSCSPISGHRSVSWYQQTPGQGLQFLFEYFSETQRNKGNFPGRFSGRQFSNSRSEMNVSTLELGDSALYLCASSLGHRFTGELFFGEGSRLTVL.

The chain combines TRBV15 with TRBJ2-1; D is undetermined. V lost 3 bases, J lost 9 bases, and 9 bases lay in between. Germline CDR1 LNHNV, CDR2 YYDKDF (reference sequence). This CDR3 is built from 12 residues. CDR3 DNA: TGTGCCACCAGCAGTGGGTTGGGTGAGCAGTTCTTC. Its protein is CATSSGLGEQFF.

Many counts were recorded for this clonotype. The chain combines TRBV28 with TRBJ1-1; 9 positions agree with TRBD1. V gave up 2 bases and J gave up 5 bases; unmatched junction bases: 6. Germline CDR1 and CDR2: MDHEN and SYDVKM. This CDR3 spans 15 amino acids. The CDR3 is CASSLGGQGGTEAFF. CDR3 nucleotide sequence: TGTGCCAGCAGTTTAGGGGGACAGGGAGGTACTGAAGCTTTCTTT.

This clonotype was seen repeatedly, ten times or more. This CDR3 reads CASTLSRGYGQPQHF. CDR3 DNA: TGTGCCAGCACCCTGTCCCGGGGCTACGGTCAGCCCCAGCATTTT. This rearrangement joins TRBV5-6 to TRBJ1-5; tentative D call: TRBD1 (5 bases). CDR1 is SGHDT, CDR2 YYEEEE, per germline. The CDR3 totals 15 residues. Trimming pared 6 bases from V and 6 bases from J, leaving 19 bases between.

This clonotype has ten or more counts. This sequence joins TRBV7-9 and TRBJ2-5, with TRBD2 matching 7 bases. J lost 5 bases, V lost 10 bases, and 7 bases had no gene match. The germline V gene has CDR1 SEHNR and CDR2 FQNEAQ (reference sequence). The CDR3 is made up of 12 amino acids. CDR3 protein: CATMRESETQYF. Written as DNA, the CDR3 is TGTGCCACTATGCGGGAGAGCGAGACCCAGTACTTC.

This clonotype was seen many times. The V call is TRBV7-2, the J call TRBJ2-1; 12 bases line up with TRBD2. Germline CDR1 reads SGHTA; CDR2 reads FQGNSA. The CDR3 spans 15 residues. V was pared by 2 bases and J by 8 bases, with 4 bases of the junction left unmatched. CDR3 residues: CASSLLLAGGDEQFF. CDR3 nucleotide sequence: TGTGCCAGCAGCTTACTACTAGCGGGAGGCGATGAGCAGTTCTTC.

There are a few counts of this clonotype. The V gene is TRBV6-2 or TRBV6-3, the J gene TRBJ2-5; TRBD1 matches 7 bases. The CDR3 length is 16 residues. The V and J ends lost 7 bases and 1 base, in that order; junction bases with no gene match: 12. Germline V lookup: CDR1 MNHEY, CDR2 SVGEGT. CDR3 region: CASMTHRGSVQETQYF. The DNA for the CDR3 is TGTGCCAGCATGACTCACAGGGGAAGCGTCCAAGAGACCCAGTACTTC.

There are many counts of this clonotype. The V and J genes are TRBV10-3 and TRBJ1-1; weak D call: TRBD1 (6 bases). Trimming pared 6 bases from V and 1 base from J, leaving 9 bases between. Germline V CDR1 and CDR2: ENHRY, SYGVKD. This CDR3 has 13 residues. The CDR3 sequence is CAISAQGNTEAFF. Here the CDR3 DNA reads TGTGCCATCAGCGCACAGGGGAACACTGAAGCTTTCTTT.

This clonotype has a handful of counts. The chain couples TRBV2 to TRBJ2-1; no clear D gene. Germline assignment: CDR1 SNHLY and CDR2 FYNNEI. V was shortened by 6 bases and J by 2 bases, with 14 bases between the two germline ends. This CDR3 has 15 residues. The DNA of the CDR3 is TGTGCCAGCAGCCCTGAAAGGGCCCCCTACAATGAGCAGTTCTTC. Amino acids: CASSPERAPYNEQFF.

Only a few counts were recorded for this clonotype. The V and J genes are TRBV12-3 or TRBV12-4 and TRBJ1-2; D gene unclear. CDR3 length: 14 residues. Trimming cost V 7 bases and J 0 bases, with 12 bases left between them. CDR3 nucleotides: TGTGCCAGCACCCCCGGAGGCCCTAACTATGGCTACACCTTC. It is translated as CASTPGGPNYGYTF.

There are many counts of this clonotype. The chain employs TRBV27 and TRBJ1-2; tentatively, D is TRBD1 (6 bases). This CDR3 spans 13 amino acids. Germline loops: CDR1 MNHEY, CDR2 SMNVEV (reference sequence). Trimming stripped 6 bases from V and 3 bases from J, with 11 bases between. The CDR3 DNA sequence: TGTGCCAGCAGCCCGGACAGAGACTATGGCTACACCTTC. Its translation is CASSPDRDYGYTF.

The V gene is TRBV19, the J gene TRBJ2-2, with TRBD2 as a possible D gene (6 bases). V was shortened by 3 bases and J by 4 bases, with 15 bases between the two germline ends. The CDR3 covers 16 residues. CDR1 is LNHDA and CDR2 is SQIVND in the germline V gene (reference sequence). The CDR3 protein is CASSIELARGTGELFF. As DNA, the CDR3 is TGTGCCAGTAGTATTGAACTAGCTCGGGGCACCGGGGAGCTGTTTTTT. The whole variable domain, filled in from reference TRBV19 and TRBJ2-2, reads DGGITQSPKYLFRKEGQNVTLSCEQNLNHDAMYWYRQDPGQGLRLIYYSQIVNDFQKGDIAEGYSVSREKKESFPLTVTSAQKNPTAFYLCASSIELARGTGELFFGEGSRLTVL.

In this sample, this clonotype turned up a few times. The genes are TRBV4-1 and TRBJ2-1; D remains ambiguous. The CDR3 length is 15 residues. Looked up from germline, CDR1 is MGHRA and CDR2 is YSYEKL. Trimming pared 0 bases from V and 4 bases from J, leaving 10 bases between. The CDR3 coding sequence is TGCGCCAGCAGCCAAGAAAGGGCTAAGTACAATGAGCAGTTCTTC. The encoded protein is CASSQERAKYNEQFF.

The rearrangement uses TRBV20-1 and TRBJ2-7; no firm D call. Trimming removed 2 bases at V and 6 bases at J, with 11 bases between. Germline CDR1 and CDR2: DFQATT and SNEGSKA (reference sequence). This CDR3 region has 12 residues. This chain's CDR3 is CSARLDEREQYF. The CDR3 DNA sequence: TGCAGTGCTAGACTGGACGAGCGCGAGCAGTACTTC.

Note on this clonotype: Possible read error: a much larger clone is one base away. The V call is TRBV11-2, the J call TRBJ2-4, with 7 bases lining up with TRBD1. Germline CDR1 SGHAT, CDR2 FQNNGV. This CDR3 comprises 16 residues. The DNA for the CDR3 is TGTGCCTGCAGCTTAAGGGGCCGGGACAGTATTGACATTCAGTACTTC. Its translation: CACSLRGRDSIDIQYF.

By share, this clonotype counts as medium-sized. This CDR3 reads CASSRSPRSLNTEAFF. The CDR3 DNA is TGTGCCAGCAGCCGAAGTCCGAGGAGCCTGAACACTGAAGCTTTCTTT. The genes are TRBV6-2 or TRBV6-3 and TRBJ1-1; D is ambiguous. Trimming took off 6 bases at V and 0 bases at J, with 17 bases between the two ends. This CDR3 has 16 amino acids. Looked up from germline, CDR1 is MNHEY and CDR2 is SVGEGT.

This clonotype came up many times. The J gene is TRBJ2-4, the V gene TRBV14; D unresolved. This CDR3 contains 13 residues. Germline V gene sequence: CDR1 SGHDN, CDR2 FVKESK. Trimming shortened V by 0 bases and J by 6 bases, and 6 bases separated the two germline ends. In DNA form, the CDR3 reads TGTGCCAGCAGCCAAGATCGGGTAAACATTCAGTACTTC. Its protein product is CASSQDRVNIQYF.

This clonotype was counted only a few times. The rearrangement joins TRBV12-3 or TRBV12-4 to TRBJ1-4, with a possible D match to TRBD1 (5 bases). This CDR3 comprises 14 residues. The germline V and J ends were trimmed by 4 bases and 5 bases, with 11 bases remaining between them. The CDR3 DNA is TGTGCCAGCAGTTCTGGGGGGAAAAATGAAAAACTGTTTTTT. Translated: CASSSGGKNEKLFF.

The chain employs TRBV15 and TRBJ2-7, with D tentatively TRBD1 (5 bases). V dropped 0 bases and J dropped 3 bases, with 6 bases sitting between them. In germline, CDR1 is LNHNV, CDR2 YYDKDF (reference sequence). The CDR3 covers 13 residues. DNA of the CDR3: TGTGCCACCAGCAGAGATGACAGCTACGAGCAGTACTTC. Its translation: CATSRDDSYEQYF.

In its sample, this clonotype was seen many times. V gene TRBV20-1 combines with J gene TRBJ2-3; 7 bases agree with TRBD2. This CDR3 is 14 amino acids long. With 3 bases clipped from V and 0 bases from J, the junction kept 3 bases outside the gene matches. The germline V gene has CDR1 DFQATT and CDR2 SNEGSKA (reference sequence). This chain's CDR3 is CSASDSGSTDTQYF. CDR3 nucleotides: TGCAGTGCTAGTGATAGCGGGAGCACAGATACGCAGTATTTT.

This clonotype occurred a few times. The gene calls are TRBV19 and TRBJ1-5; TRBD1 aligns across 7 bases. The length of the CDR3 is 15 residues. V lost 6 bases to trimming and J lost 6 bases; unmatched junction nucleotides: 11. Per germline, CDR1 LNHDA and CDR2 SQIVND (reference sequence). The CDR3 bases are TGTGCCAGTAGGCGACAGGGAGGGGGAATTCAGCCCCAGCATTTT. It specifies CASRRQGGGIQPQHF.